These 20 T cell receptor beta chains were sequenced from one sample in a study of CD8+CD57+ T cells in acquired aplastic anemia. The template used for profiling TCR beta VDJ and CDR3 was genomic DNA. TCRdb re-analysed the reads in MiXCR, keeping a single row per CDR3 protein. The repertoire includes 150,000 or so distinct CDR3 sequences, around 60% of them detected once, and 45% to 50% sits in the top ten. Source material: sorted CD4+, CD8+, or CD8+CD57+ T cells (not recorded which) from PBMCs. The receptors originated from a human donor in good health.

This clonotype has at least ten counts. The CDR3, as DNA: TGTGCCAGCAGCGTAGGGCGGCGTTCGGAAGGAAACACCATATATTTT. Protein sequence: CASSVGRRSEGNTIYF. The chain combines TRBV9 with TRBJ1-3; D call uncertain. The CDR3 spans 16 residues. The V gene lost 0 bases and the J gene lost 4 bases, with 14 bases spanning the gap. Looked up from germline, CDR1 is SGDLS and CDR2 is YYNGEE.

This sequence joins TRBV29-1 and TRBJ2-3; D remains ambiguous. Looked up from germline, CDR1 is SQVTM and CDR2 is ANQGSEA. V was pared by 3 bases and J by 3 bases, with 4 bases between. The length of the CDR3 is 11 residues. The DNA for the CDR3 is TGCAGCGTTGAGGGTACAGATACGCAGTATTTT. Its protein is CSVEGTDTQYF.

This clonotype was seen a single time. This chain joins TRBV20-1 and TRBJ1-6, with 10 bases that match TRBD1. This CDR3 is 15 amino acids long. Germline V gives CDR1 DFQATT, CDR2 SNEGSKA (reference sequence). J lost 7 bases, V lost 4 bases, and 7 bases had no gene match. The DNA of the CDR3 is TGCAGTGCTAACGCCGGACAGGGGGAGAATTCACCCCTCCACTTT. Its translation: CSANAGQGENSPLHF.

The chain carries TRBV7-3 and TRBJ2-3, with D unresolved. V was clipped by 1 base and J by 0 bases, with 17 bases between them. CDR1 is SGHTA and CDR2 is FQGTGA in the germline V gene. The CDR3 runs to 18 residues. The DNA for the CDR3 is TGTGCCAGCAGCTTAAGTTTGGCGGTCACTTCTAGCACAGATACGCAGTATTTT. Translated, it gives CASSLSLAVTSSTDTQYF.

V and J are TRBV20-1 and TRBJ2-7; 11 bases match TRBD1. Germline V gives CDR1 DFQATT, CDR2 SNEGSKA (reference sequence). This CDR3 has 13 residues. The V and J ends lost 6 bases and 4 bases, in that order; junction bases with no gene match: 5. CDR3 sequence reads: CSAPGTGGYEQYF. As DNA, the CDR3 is TGCAGTGCCCCCGGGACAGGGGGTTACGAGCAGTACTTC.

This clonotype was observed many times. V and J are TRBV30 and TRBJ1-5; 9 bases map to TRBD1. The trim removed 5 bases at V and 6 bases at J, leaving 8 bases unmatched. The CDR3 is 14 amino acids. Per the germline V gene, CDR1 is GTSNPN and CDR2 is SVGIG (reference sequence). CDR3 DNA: TGTGCCTGGGGGACACAGGGGGCAAGTCAGCCCCAGCATTTT. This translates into CAWGTQGASQPQHF.

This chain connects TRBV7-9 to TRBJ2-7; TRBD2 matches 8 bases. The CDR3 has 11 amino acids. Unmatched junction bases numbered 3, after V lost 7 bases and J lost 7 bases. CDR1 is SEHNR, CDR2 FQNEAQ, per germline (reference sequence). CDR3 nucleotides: TGTGCCAGCACGGGAGGGCGGGAGCAGTACTTC. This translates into CASTGGREQYF. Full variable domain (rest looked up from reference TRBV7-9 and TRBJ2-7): DTGVSQNPRHKITKRGQNVTFRCDPISEHNRLYWYRQTLGQGPEFLTYFQNEAQLEKSRLLSDRFSAERPKGSFSTLEIQRTEQGDSAMYLCASTGGREQYFGPGTRLTVT.

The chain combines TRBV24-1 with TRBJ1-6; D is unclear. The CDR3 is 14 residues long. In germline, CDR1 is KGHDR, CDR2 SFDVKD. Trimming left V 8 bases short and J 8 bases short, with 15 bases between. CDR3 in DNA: TGTGCCACCAATGTAAGGCAGGTTGATTCACCCCTCCACTTT. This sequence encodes CATNVRQVDSPLHF.

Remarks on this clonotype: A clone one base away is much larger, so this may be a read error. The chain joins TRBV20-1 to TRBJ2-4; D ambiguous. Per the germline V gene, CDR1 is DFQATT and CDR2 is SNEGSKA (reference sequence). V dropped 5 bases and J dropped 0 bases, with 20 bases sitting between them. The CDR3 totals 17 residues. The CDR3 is CSAASPYDGGAKNIQYF. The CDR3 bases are TGCAGTGCTGCGAGCCCATACGATGGCGGAGCCAAAAACATTCAGTACTTC.

CDR3 sequence: CSAEVYEGSGNTIYF. For the CDR3, the DNA is TGCAGCGCTGAAGTCTATGAGGGTTCTGGAAACACCATATATTTT. The rearrangement links TRBV20-1 to TRBJ1-3; D not certain. In germline, CDR1 is DFQATT, CDR2 SNEGSKA (reference sequence). This CDR3 has 15 amino acids.

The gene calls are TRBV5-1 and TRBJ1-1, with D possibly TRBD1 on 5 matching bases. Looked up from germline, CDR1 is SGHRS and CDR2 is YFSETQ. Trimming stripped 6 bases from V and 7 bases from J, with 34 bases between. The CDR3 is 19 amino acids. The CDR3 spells CASTHRTSGGRGSYNEAFF. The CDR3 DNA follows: TGCGCCAGCACCCACCGGACTAGCGGAGGGAGGGGCTCCTACAATGAAGCTTTCTTT.

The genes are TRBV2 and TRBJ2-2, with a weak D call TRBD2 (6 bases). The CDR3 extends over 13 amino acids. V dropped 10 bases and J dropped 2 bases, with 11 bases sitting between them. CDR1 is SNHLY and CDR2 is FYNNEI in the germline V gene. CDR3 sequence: CAILGGNTGELFF. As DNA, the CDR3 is TGTGCCATCCTCGGGGGTAACACCGGGGAGCTGTTTTTT.

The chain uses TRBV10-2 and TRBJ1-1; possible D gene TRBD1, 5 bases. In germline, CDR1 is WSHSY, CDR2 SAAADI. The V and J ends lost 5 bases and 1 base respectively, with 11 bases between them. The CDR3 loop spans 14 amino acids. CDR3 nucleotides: TGCGCCAGCAGTAGGAACAGGCCGAACACTGAAGCTTTCTTT. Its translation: CASSRNRPNTEAFF.

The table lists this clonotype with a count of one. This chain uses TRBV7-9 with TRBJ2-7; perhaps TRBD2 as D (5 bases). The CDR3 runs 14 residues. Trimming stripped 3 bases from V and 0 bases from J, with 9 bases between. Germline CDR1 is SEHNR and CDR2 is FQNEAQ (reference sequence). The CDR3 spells CASSFPGISYEQYF. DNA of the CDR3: TGTGCCAGCAGCTTTCCCGGGATCTCCTACGAGCAGTACTTC.

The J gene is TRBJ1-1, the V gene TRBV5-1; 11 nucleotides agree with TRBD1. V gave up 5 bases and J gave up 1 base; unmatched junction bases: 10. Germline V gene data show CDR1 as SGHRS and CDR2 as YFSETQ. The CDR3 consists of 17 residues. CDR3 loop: CASSQGTGGTKNTEAFF. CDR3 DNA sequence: TGCGCCAGCAGTCAGGGGACAGGGGGAACTAAGAACACTGAAGCTTTCTTT.

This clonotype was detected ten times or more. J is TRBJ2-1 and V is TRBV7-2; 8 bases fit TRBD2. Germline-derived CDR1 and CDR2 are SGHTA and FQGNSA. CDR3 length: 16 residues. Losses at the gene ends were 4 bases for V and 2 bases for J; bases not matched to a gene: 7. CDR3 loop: CASSSLAGAPYNEQFF. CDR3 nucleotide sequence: TGTGCCAGCAGCTCCCTAGCGGGCGCGCCCTACAATGAGCAGTTCTTC.

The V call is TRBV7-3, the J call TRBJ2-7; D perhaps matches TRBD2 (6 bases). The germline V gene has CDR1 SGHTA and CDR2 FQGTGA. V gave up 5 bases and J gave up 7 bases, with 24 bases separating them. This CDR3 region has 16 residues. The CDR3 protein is CASSTSHQYQGGEQYF. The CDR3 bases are TGTGCCAGCAGCACTAGCCACCAGTACCAGGGTGGAGAGCAGTACTTC.

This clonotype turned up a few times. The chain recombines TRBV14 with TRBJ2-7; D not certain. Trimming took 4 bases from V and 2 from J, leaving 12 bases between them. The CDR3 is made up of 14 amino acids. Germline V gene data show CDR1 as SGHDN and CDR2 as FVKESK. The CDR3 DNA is TGTGCCAGCAGCCTCGGTACTACGACCTACGAGCAGTACTTC. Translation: CASSLGTTTYEQYF.

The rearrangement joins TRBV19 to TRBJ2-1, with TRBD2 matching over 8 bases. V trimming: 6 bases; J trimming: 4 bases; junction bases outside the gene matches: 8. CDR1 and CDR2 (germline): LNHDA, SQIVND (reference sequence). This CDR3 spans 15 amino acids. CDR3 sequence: CASSYRLAIYNEQFF. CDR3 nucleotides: TGTGCCAGTAGCTACCGACTAGCGATATACAATGAGCAGTTCTTC. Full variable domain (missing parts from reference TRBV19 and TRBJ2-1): DGGITQSPKYLFRKEGQNVTLSCEQNLNHDAMYWYRQDPGQGLRLIYYSQIVNDFQKGDIAEGYSVSREKKESFPLTVTSAQKNPTAFYLCASSYRLAIYNEQFFGPGTRLTVL.

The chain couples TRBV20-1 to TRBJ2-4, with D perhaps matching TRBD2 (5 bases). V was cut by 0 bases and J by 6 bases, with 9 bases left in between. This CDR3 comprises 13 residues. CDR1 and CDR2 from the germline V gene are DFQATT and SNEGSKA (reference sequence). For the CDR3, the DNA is TGCAGTGCTAGAGATGGGCGGGTAAACATTCAGTACTTC. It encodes CSARDGRVNIQYF.